The 21 T cell receptor beta chains below were found in one sample sequenced in a study of OX40 agonist ivuxolimab in advanced cancers. Produced via immunoSEQ multiplex PCR; TCRdb's table is partial and in-frame only. The sample includes about 86,000 clones, roughly nine tenths of them seen just once. The source material was CD4+ or CD8+ T cells sorted from blood, sampled in a trial of the OX40 agonist ivuxolimab. These TCRs come from an adult with an advanced solid tumor such as melanoma, head and neck, liver or kidney cancer.

The CDR3 coding sequence is TGTGCCAGCAGCCCACAGCCGTCTCTAGCGGGAGTCGGGAACGGGGAGCTGTTTTTT. Translating it yields CASSPQPSLAGVGNGELFF. The V call is TRBV7-9, the J call TRBJ2-2, with 10 bases lining up with TRBD2. Germline values: CDR1 SEHNR, CDR2 FQNEAQ (reference sequence). V lost 5 bases and J lost 7; bases outside the gene matches: 19. This CDR3 comprises 19 residues. Variable domain in full (rest from reference TRBV7-9 and TRBJ2-2): DTGVSQNPRHKITKRGQNVTFRCDPISEHNRLYWYRQTLGQGPEFLTYFQNEAQLEKSRLLSDRFSAERPKGSFSTLEIQRTEQGDSAMYLCASSPQPSLAGVGNGELFFGEGSRLTVL.

The chain links TRBV7-8 to TRBJ2-7, with 7 bases matching TRBD2. The length of the CDR3 is 15 residues. Germline CDR1 SGHVS, CDR2 FQNEAQ. V trimming: 3 bases; J trimming: 3 bases; junction bases outside the gene matches: 8. CDR3: CASSFRAGVSYEQYF. The CDR3 DNA follows: TGTGCCAGCAGCTTTCGGGCGGGAGTGAGCTACGAGCAGTACTTC.

The genes are TRBV6-5 and TRBJ2-7; D is unresolved. The CDR3 length is 11 residues. Germline values: CDR1 MNHEY, CDR2 SVGAGI. V lost 5 bases, J lost 5 bases, and 7 bases lay in between. CDR3 bases: TGTGCCAGCAGTCCAGGACACGAGCAGTACTTC. As protein: CASSPGHEQYF.

This clone appeared a single time. This chain uses TRBV25-1 with TRBJ2-7; no definite D call. The CDR3 covers 12 residues. The germline V gene encodes CDR1 MGHDK and CDR2 SYGVNS. The germline V and J ends were trimmed by 4 bases and 5 bases, with 9 bases remaining between them. In nucleotides, the CDR3 is TGTGCCAGCAGTGTGACACCCAACGAGCAGTACTTC. Its protein is CASSVTPNEQYF.

This rearrangement joins TRBV6-6 to TRBJ1-5; D may be TRBD1 (6 bases). Germline V gene data show CDR1 as MNHNY and CDR2 as SVGAGI (reference sequence). V was clipped by 2 bases and J by 6 bases, with 17 bases between them. CDR3 size: 16 residues. The chain's CDR3 is CASSYGAGVVGQPQHF. CDR3 coding DNA: TGTGCCAGCAGTTACGGAGCAGGGGTGGTAGGTCAGCCCCAGCATTTT.

The gene calls are TRBV27 and TRBJ2-7; 7 bases fit TRBD2. The CDR3 has 15 residues. Germline trimming cut 6 bases from V and 0 bases from J; bases unmatched to any gene: 8. Germline CDR1 reads MNHEY; CDR2 reads SMNVEV (reference sequence). The CDR3 sequence is CASSPRTSYSYEQYF. CDR3 nucleotide sequence: TGTGCCAGCAGCCCTCGGACTAGTTACTCCTACGAGCAGTACTTC.

CDR3 residues: CASSSTLYQETQYF. The CDR3 nucleotides read TGTGCCAGCAGTTCGACACTGTACCAAGAGACCCAGTACTTC. The V call is TRBV7-9, the J call TRBJ2-5; D gene unclear. V was trimmed by 6 bases and J by 0 bases, leaving 11 bases between them. Germline loops: CDR1 SEHNR, CDR2 FQNEAQ (reference sequence). This CDR3 is built from 14 residues.

The V and J genes are TRBV6-1 and TRBJ2-5; weak D call: TRBD1 (6 bases). Deletions cut 0 bases from V and 5 bases from J, with 16 bases between. The germline V gene encodes CDR1 MNHNS and CDR2 SASEGT. This CDR3 has 16 residues. The CDR3 DNA is TGTGCCAGCAGTGAAGCGCGGACAGCTCCGGGGGAGACCCAGTACTTC. Translated, it gives CASSEARTAPGETQYF.

The genes are TRBV9 and TRBJ2-1; the D is unclear. CDR3 length: 13 amino acids. Germline CDR1 SGDLS, CDR2 YYNGEE. The V end lost 3 bases, the J end lost 6 bases, and 10 bases lay between the germline ends. The CDR3 coding sequence is TGTGCCAGCAGCGAGGGCGGACCCAATGAGCAGTTCTTC. Its protein product is CASSEGGPNEQFF.

V gene TRBV27 combines with J gene TRBJ2-1, with 12 bases aligning to TRBD2. CDR3 size: 16 residues. Germline CDR1 MNHEY, CDR2 SMNVEV (reference sequence). Trimming cost V 2 bases and J 8 bases; bases outside gene matches: 7. CDR3 amino acids: CASSLVVRLAGDEQFF. CDR3 sequence (DNA): TGTGCCAGCAGTTTAGTTGTCCGACTAGCGGGGGATGAGCAGTTCTTC.

The rearrangement links TRBV29-1 to TRBJ1-4; 7 nucleotides align to TRBD1. V was pared by 5 bases and J by 6 bases, with 9 bases of the junction left unmatched. Germline assignment: CDR1 SQVTM and CDR2 ANQGSEA. The CDR3 sequence is 14 residues long. CDR3 coding DNA: TGCAGCGTTTACGTGACAGGGAATCATGAAAAACTGTTTTTT. This codes for CSVYVTGNHEKLFF.

The J gene is TRBJ2-2, the V gene TRBV19; 9 bases match TRBD1. Germline assignment: CDR1 LNHDA and CDR2 SQIVND (reference sequence). This CDR3 region has 17 residues. The trim removed 8 bases at V and 4 bases at J, leaving 14 bases unmatched. CDR3 bases: TGTGCCAGTTACCGGGACAGGGAAAAGGGTGGCACCGGGGAGCTGTTTTTT. As protein: CASYRDREKGGTGELFF.

J is TRBJ1-4 and V is TRBV23-1; TRBD1 aligns across 7 bases. TRBV23-1 qualifies as an ORF whose function is uncertain. The V segment lost 0 bases and the J segment 8 bases; nucleotides outside the gene matches: 15. The CDR3 contains 18 residues. The CDR3 DNA reads as TGCGCCAGCAGTCAATCGGGGACAGCGACGCACGGGAAGGAAAAACTGTTTTTT. Protein product: CASSQSGTATHGKEKLFF.

V and J are TRBV11-2 and TRBJ2-7; 8 nucleotides align to TRBD2. From germline, CDR1 is SGHAT and CDR2 FQNNGV. The CDR3 spans 15 residues. The junction had 5 bases not matched to a gene; V was cut back by 3 bases and J by 1 base. The DNA of the CDR3 is TGTGCCAGCAGCTTCGTCGGGAGGGGTTCCTACGAGCAGTACTTC. It specifies CASSFVGRGSYEQYF. The full variable domain, in which reference TRBV11-2 and TRBJ2-7 provide the parts outside the CDR3, is EAGVAQSPRYKIIEKRQSVAFWCNPISGHATLYWYQQILGQGPKLLIQFQNNGVVDDSQLPKDRFSAERLKGVDSTLKIQPAKLEDSAVYLCASSFVGRGSYEQYFGPGTRLTVT.

This sequence joins TRBV7-9 and TRBJ1-3; TRBD1 is a possible D gene (5 bases). Deletions cut 5 bases from V and 2 bases from J, with 16 bases between. The CDR3 spans 16 residues. CDR1 and CDR2 from the germline V gene are SEHNR and FQNEAQ (reference sequence). CDR3 region: CASSPQAVTPGNTIYF. CDR3 in DNA: TGTGCCAGCAGCCCACAGGCGGTTACTCCTGGAAACACCATATATTTT.

This clone was detected only once. The chain is built from TRBV20-1 and TRBJ2-7; the match to TRBD2 covers 8 bases. In germline, CDR1 is DFQATT, CDR2 SNEGSKA (reference sequence). V shed 6 bases, J shed 10 bases, and the junction held 8 bases outside the gene matches. The CDR3 totals 11 residues. The CDR3 sequence is CSAGGDGAQYF. CDR3 in DNA: TGCAGTGCCGGGGGGGACGGGGCCCAGTACTTC.

DNA for the CDR3: TGTGCCAGCGCCGGGACCTTAAGCGGGACCCAGTACTTC. It translates to CASAGTLSGTQYF. The V call is TRBV9, the J call TRBJ2-5; D tentatively reads TRBD1 or TRBD2 (5 bases each). V lost 7 bases to trimming and J lost 7 bases, with 17 bases between them. The CDR3 sequence is 13 residues long. CDR1 is SGDLS and CDR2 is YYNGEE in the germline V gene.

This chain uses TRBV30 with TRBJ2-1, with 14 bases aligning to TRBD2. This CDR3 region has 16 residues. The germline V gene has CDR1 GTSNPN and CDR2 SVGIG (reference sequence). V dropped 0 bases and J dropped 7; count of bases not matched to a gene: 5. This CDR3 reads CAWSVVRLAGGNEQFF. The CDR3 coding sequence is TGTGCCTGGAGTGTAGTTCGACTAGCGGGAGGGAATGAGCAGTTCTTC. Full variable domain (outside the CDR3, taken from reference TRBV30 and TRBJ2-1): SQTIHQWPATLVQPVGSPLSLECTVEGTSNPNLYWYRQAAGRGLQLLFYSVGIGQISSEVPQNLSASRPQDRQFILSSKKLLLSDSGFYLCAWSVVRLAGGNEQFFGPGTRLTVL.

This chain links TRBV18 with TRBJ2-2; D may be TRBD1 (7 bases). Between the trimmed V and J ends, which lost 0 bases and 4 bases, there was a span of 12 bases. The CDR3 totals 16 residues. CDR1 and CDR2 (germline): KGHSH, LQKENI. CDR3 protein: CASSPPEGAITGELFF. DNA for the CDR3: TGTGCCAGCTCACCACCGGAGGGGGCAATCACCGGGGAGCTGTTTTTT. Full variable domain (missing parts from reference TRBV18 and TRBJ2-2): NAGVMQNPRHLVRRRGQEARLRCSPMKGHSHVYWYRQLPEEGLKFMVYLQKENIIDESGMPKERFSAEFPKEGPSILRIQQVVRGDSAAYFCASSPPEGAITGELFFGEGSRLTVL.

The V and J genes are TRBV5-5 and TRBJ2-2; 9 positions agree with TRBD1. The CDR3 length is 18 residues. Trimming at V came to 5 bases and at J to 3 bases, leaving 14 bases not matched to a gene. Germline CDR1 SGHKS, CDR2 YYEKEE (reference sequence). The CDR3 region is CASRPGGGWDRDTGELFF. Here the CDR3 DNA reads TGTGCCAGCAGGCCGGGAGGTGGTTGGGACAGGGACACCGGGGAGCTGTTTTTT.

The V call is TRBV2, the J call TRBJ2-3; 8 bases line up with TRBD2. The V gene's germline CDR1 is SNHLY and CDR2 FYNNEI. The CDR3 consists of 16 residues. V shed 1 base, J shed 2 bases, and the junction held 5 bases outside the gene matches. DNA of the CDR3: TGTGCCAGCAGTGAAGAGGGACTAGGGGACACAGATACGCAGTATTTT. Protein product: CASSEEGLGDTDTQYF.